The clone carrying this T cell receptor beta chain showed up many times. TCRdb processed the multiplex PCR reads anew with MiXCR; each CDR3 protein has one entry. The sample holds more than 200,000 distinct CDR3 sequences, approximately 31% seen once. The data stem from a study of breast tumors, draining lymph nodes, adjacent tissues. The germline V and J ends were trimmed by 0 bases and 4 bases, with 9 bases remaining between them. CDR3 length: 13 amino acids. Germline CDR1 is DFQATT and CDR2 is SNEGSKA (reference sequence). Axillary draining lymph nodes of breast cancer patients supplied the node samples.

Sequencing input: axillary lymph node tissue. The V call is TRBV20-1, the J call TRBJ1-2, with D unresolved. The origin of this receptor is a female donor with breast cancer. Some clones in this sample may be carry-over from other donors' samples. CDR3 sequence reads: CSARDPSGYGYTF. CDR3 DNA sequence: TGCAGTGCTAGAGATCCGTCCGGCTATGGCTACACCTTC.